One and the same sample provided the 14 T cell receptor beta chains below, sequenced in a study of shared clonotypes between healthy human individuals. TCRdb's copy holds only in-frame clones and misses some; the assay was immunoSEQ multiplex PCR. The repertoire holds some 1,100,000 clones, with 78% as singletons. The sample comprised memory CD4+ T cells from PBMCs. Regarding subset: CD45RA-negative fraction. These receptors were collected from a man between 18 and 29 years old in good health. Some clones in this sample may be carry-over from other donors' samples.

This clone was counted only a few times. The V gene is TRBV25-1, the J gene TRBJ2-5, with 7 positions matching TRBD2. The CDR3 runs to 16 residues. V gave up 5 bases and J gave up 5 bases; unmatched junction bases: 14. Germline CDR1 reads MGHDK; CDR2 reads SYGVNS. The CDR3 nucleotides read TGTGCCAGCAGTTCCCACCGGACTAGTTTGATCGAGACCCAGTACTTC. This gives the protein CASSSHRTSLIETQYF. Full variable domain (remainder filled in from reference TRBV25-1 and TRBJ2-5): EADIYQTPRYLVIGTGKKITLECSQTMGHDKMYWYQQDPGMELHLIHYSYGVNSTEKGDLSSESTVSRIRTEHFPLTLESARPSHTSQYLCASSSHRTSLIETQYFGPGTRLLVL.

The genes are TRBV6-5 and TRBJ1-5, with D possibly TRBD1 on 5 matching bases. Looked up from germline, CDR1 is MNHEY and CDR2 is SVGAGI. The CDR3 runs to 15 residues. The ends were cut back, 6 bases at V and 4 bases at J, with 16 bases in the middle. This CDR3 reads CASRLSREGNQPQHF. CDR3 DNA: TGTGCCAGCAGACTCTCCAGGGAGGGAAATCAGCCCCAGCATTTT.

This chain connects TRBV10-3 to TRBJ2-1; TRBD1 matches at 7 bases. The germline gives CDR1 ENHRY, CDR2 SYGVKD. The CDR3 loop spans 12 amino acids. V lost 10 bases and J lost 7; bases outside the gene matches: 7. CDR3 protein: CATKGTANEQFF. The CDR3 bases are TGTGCCACCAAAGGGACAGCGAATGAGCAGTTCTTC.

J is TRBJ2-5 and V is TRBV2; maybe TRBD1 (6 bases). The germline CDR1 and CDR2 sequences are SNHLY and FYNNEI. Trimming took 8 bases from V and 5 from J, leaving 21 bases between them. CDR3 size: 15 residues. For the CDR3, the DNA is TGTGCCAGCCTGGCCAACAGGGTGGGCTTGGAGACCCAGTACTTC. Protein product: CASLANRVGLETQYF.

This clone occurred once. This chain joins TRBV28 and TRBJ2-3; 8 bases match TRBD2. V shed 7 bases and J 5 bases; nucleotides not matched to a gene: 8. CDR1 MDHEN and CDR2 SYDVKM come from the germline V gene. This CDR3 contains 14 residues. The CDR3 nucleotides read TGTGCCAGCAATCCAGCGGGGGTCGGAGATACGCAGTATTTT. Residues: CASNPAGVGDTQYF.

The CDR3 sequence: CASSGQGVSNQPQHF. CDR3 in DNA: TGTGCCAGCAGTGGACAGGGGGTAAGCAATCAGCCCCAGCATTTT. The J gene is TRBJ1-5, the V gene TRBV6-1, with 9 bases aligning to TRBD1. Per the germline V gene, CDR1 is MNHNS and CDR2 is SASEGT. This CDR3 contains 15 residues. The V gene end was trimmed by 4 bases and the J gene end by 1 base; junction bases not matched to a gene: 2.

In DNA, the CDR3 is TGTGCCAGCAGCACGGCTCCGGGGCAGGCGACAAACCCCCCCCCGCACGAGCAGTACTTC. Its translation is CASSTAPGQATNPPPHEQYF. The V gene is TRBV21-1, the J gene TRBJ2-7. TRBV21-1 is a recognized pseudogene. The CDR3 is 20 residues long.

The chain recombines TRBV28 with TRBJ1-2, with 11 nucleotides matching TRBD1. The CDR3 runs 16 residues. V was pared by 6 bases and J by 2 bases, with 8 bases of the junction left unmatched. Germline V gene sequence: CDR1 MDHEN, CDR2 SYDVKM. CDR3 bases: TGTGCCAGCAGCGAACCAGGGACAGGGGGGAACTATGGCTACACCTTC. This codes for CASSEPGTGGNYGYTF.

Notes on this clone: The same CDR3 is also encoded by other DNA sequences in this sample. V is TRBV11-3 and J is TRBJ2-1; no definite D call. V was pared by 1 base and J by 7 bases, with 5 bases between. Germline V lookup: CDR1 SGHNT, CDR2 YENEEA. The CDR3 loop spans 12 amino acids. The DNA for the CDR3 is TGTGCCAGCAGCTTAGGGCGGAATGAGCAGTTCTTC. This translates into CASSLGRNEQFF.

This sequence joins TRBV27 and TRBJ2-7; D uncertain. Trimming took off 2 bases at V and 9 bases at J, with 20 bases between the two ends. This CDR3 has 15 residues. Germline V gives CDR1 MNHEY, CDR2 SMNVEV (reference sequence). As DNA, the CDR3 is TGTGCCAGCAGTTTAAGTAGGAATGCATTCGTCGGGCAGTACTTC. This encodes CASSLSRNAFVGQYF.

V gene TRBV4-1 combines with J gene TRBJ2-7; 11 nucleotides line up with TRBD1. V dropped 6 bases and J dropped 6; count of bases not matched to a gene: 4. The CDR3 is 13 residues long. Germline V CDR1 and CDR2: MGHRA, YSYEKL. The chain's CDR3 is CASRPGQGGEQYF. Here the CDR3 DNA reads TGCGCCAGCAGGCCGGGACAGGGGGGCGAGCAGTACTTC.

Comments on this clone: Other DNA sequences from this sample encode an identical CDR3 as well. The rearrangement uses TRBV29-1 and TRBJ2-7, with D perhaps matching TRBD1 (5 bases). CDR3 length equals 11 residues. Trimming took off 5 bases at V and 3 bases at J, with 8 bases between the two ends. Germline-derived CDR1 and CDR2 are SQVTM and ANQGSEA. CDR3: CSVSRGYEQYF. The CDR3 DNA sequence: TGCAGCGTTTCAAGGGGCTACGAGCAGTACTTC.

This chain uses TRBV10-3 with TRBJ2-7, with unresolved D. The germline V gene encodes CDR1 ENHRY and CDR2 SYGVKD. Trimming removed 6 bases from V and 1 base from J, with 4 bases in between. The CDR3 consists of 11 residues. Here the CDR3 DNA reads TGTGCCATCAGAGGATCCTACGAGCAGTACTTC. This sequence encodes CAIRGSYEQYF.

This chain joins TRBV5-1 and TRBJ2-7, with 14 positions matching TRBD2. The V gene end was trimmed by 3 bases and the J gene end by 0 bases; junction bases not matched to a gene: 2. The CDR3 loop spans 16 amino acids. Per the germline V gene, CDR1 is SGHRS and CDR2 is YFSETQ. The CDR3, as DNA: TGCGCCAGCAGCTCCGGGACTAGCGGGAGCTCCTACGAGCAGTACTTC. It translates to CASSSGTSGSSYEQYF.